The T cell receptor beta chain described here comes from a study of shared clonotypes between healthy human individuals. The CDR3 spans 13 residues. Germline V gene data show CDR1 as SGHRS and CDR2 as YFSETQ. J lost 4 bases, V lost 5 bases, and 3 bases had no gene match. Profiling relied on immunoSEQ multiplex PCR, and the TCRdb table lists in-frame clones only, not all of them. The table has approximately 320,000 clones, approximately 74% seen once. Sequencing was carried out using memory CD4+ T cells sorted from blood. Subset noted: CD45RA-negative fraction. The chain has TRBV5-1 and TRBJ1-3, with TRBD1 matching over 7 bases. The TCR comes from a man aged 25 to 40 in good health. The CDR3 here is CASRTGAGNTIYF. The CDR3 DNA sequence: TGCGCCAGCAGAACAGGGGCCGGAAACACCATATATTTT.